A single sample gave rise to the 22 T cell receptor beta chains below, sequenced in a study of radiation and T cells in renal cell carcinoma. Time point described: baseline pretreatment blood. Treatment denoted: 15 Gy SBRT to primary tumor, nephrectomy 4 weeks later. TCRdb keeps only in-frame clones here, not all; method: immunoSEQ multiplex PCR. The table includes approximately 63,000 clones, 65% to 85% detected once. Sequencing used blood, obtained from a patient whose treatment included radiotherapy and nephrectomy. Receptors originate from a man aged 55 to 70 with renal cell carcinoma.

The CDR3 bases are TGCGCCAGCAGCTTGACAGGGACCTTTGGGGCCAACGTCCTGACTTTC. It specifies CASSLTGTFGANVLTF. The genes are TRBV5-1 and TRBJ2-6, with D possibly being TRBD1 (6 bases). V was cut by 1 base and J by 3 bases, with 11 bases left in between. Germline V gives CDR1 SGHRS, CDR2 YFSETQ. This CDR3 has 16 amino acids.

The chain carries TRBV9 and TRBJ2-5, with 10 bases identical to TRBD2. V lost 6 bases, J lost 2 bases, and 1 base stayed unmatched. Germline CDR1 reads SGDLS; CDR2 reads YYNGEE. This CDR3 has 13 residues. Here the CDR3 reads CASNSGGQETQYF. CDR3 nucleotide sequence: TGTGCCAGCAATAGCGGGGGGCAAGAGACCCAGTACTTC.

The V gene is TRBV2, the J gene TRBJ1-1; no clear D. V shed 10 bases and J shed 2 bases, with 11 bases lying between them. Germline V CDR1 and CDR2: SNHLY, FYNNEI. CDR3 length equals 12 residues. CDR3 sequence (DNA): TGTGCCAACCCGGGTATCAACACTGAAGCTTTCTTT. Amino acids: CANPGINTEAFF.

The chain uses TRBV2 and TRBJ2-1; 7 bases align to TRBD2. CDR1 is SNHLY, CDR2 FYNNEI, per germline. Trimming removed 1 base from V and 8 bases from J; junction bases left unmatched: 5. This CDR3 comprises 14 residues. This chain's CDR3 is CASSEGGSRDEQFF. The CDR3 DNA reads TGTGCCAGCAGTGAAGGCGGGAGTAGGGATGAGCAGTTCTTC.

The chain uses TRBV15 and TRBJ2-3, with 11 bases identical to TRBD1. The ends lost 4 bases at V and 6 bases at J; junction bases unmatched: 6. The germline V gene encodes CDR1 LNHNV and CDR2 YYDKDF (reference sequence). This CDR3 is 15 amino acids long. CDR3 sequence reads: CATSTRTGGADTQYF. The CDR3 nucleotides read TGTGCCACCAGCACCCGGACAGGGGGCGCGGATACGCAGTATTTT.

A remark on this clone: Other DNA sequences in this specimen translate into the identical CDR3. J is TRBJ1-2 and V is TRBV14; weak D call: TRBD1 (5 bases). V was cut by 4 bases and J by 2 bases, with 14 bases left in between. The CDR3 sequence is 15 residues long. Germline V gives CDR1 SGHDN, CDR2 FVKESK. This CDR3 reads CASSLAGTENYGYTF. The CDR3 nucleotides are TGTGCCAGCAGCCTAGCAGGGACGGAGAACTATGGCTACACCTTC.

This chain connects TRBV6-1 to TRBJ2-1; 8 bases align to TRBD1. Germline V gene data show CDR1 as MNHNS and CDR2 as SASEGT. The CDR3 sequence is 13 residues long. V shed 6 bases, J shed 6 bases, and the junction held 4 bases outside the gene matches. The CDR3, as DNA: TGTGCCAGCAGCAGGGGGCGGATCAATGAGCAGTTCTTC. Translation gives CASSRGRINEQFF.

This rearrangement joins TRBV7-9 to TRBJ1-1; 7 positions agree with TRBD1. Germline CDR1 is SEHNR and CDR2 is FQNEAQ (reference sequence). This CDR3 contains 17 residues. Trimming took 0 bases from V and 0 from J; bases not matched to a gene: 7. CDR3 residues: CASSLAPGQRLNTEAFF. In DNA form, the CDR3 reads TGTGCCAGCAGCTTAGCTCCGGGACAGAGATTGAACACTGAAGCTTTCTTT.

The CDR3 DNA is TGCGCCAGCAGCTTGGAGGCAGCCCCATCAAACACTGAAGCTTTCTTT. Translating it yields CASSLEAAPSNTEAFF. V gene TRBV5-1 combines with J gene TRBJ1-1; D gene ambiguous. Trimming stripped 0 bases from V and 2 bases from J, with 14 bases between. The CDR3 contains 16 residues. Looked up from germline, CDR1 is SGHRS and CDR2 is YFSETQ.

In its sample, this clone was seen once. The genes are TRBV7-2 and TRBJ2-1, with D perhaps TRBD2 (7 bases). The CDR3 is 15 amino acids. Germline V CDR1 and CDR2: SGHTA, FQGNSA. V gave up 0 bases and J gave up 9 bases, with 15 bases separating them. CDR3 residues: CASSLARGGQGEQFF. CDR3 DNA: TGTGCCAGCAGCTTAGCGAGGGGGGGCCAGGGTGAGCAGTTCTTC.

The rearrangement joins TRBV6-6 to TRBJ1-5, with 7 bases aligning to TRBD1. The CDR3 sequence is 16 residues long. Germline-derived CDR1 and CDR2 are MNHNY and SVGAGI (reference sequence). J lost 4 bases, V lost 0 bases, and 6 bases had no gene match. The CDR3 loop is CASSYSRGRGNQPQHF. The CDR3 DNA follows: TGTGCCAGCAGTTACTCCCGAGGCAGGGGGAATCAGCCCCAGCATTTT.

This clone has only a few counts. This chain joins TRBV29-1 and TRBJ1-1; D is uncertain. The V gene's germline CDR1 is SQVTM and CDR2 ANQGSEA. Trimming cost V 4 bases and J 1 base, with 10 bases left between them. The CDR3 extends over 13 amino acids. For the CDR3, the DNA is TGCAGCGTTGGTCTCGGGCAGAACACTGAAGCTTTCTTT. This gives the protein CSVGLGQNTEAFF.

The rearrangement uses TRBV5-5 and TRBJ1-6; unclear D gene. CDR1 and CDR2 (germline): SGHKS, YYEKEE (reference sequence). V was shortened by 4 bases and J by 0 bases, with 17 bases between the two germline ends. The CDR3 runs to 18 residues. CDR3 bases: TGTGCCAGCAGCCCCCTACTTTCCCTGAGCTCCTATAATTCACCCCTCCACTTT. It is translated as CASSPLLSLSSYNSPLHF.

This sequence joins TRBV7-9 and TRBJ1-1, with no clear D. The CDR3 covers 14 residues. Trimming stripped 5 bases from V and 0 bases from J, with 10 bases between. The germline V gene encodes CDR1 SEHNR and CDR2 FQNEAQ (reference sequence). In DNA, the CDR3 is TGTGCCAGCAGCACTGGGCCTATGAACACTGAAGCTTTCTTT. As protein: CASSTGPMNTEAFF. The variable domain in full, completed from reference TRBV7-9 and TRBJ1-1, reads DTGVSQNPRHKITKRGQNVTFRCDPISEHNRLYWYRQTLGQGPEFLTYFQNEAQLEKSRLLSDRFSAERPKGSFSTLEIQRTEQGDSAMYLCASSTGPMNTEAFFGQGTRLTVV.

The chain carries TRBV7-2 and TRBJ1-2; D unresolved. CDR1 is SGHTA and CDR2 is FQGNSA in the germline V gene. CDR3 length equals 12 residues. The germline V and J ends were trimmed by 2 bases and 5 bases, with 6 bases remaining between them. CDR3 bases: TGTGCCAGCAGCTTATACGGGTATGGCTACACCTTC. Translated, it gives CASSLYGYGYTF.

The V gene is TRBV9, the J gene TRBJ1-1, with 8 nucleotides matching TRBD1. Germline V CDR1 and CDR2: SGDLS, YYNGEE. The CDR3 runs to 14 residues. V dropped 1 base and J dropped 6; count of bases not matched to a gene: 5. The CDR3 loop reads CASSVLGQGSEAFF. The CDR3 nucleotides read TGTGCCAGCAGCGTACTAGGACAGGGTTCTGAAGCTTTCTTT.

The chain employs TRBV5-1 and TRBJ2-3, with 8 bases matching TRBD2. The trim removed 4 bases at V and 7 bases at J, leaving 8 bases unmatched. The CDR3 contains 14 residues. Germline V lookup: CDR1 SGHRS, CDR2 YFSETQ. The CDR3 DNA reads TGCGCCAGCAGCCCCGGGGATAGCGGGAATACGCAGTATTTT. Translation: CASSPGDSGNTQYF.

The chain links TRBV7-2 to TRBJ2-3; 7 positions agree with TRBD1. The V segment lost 8 bases and the J segment 5 bases; nucleotides outside the gene matches: 7. The CDR3 covers 13 residues. CDR1 is SGHTA, CDR2 FQGNSA, per germline. The CDR3 spells CASATGMKDTQYF. In DNA, the CDR3 is TGTGCCAGCGCGACAGGGATGAAAGATACGCAGTATTTT.

The chain carries TRBV9 and TRBJ2-5; TRBD1 is a possible D gene (5 bases). The closer fit of TRBJ2-7 to the DNA end suggests the J call may be wrong. There are 14 residues in the CDR3. Germline CDR1 reads SGDLS; CDR2 reads YYNGEE. The CDR3, as DNA: TGTGCCAGCAGCGAAGGGGCAGGTCAATACGAGCAGTACTTC. Protein: CASSEGAGQYEQYF.

The J gene is TRBJ2-7, the V gene TRBV14; TRBD2 is a possible D gene (6 bases). V was cut by 5 bases and J by 1 base, with 12 bases left in between. CDR1 SGHDN and CDR2 FVKESK come from the germline V gene. The CDR3 is 14 residues long. The CDR3 region has the DNA TGTGCCAGCAGCGCCCTGGCGGGATCCTACGAGCAGTACTTC. Translating gives CASSALAGSYEQYF.

The V gene is TRBV19, the J gene TRBJ2-5; 8 bases fit TRBD1. With V trimmed by 5 bases and J by 7 bases, 9 bases remained unmatched. The CDR3 length is 14 residues. The V gene's germline CDR1 is LNHDA and CDR2 SQIVND (reference sequence). The CDR3 loop is CASSSGTGSRTQYF. The CDR3 DNA sequence: TGTGCCAGTAGTTCGGGGACAGGCTCGCGGACCCAGTACTTC.

The chain uses TRBV6-1 and TRBJ2-5, with a tentative D call TRBD1 (6 bases). The CDR3 loop spans 13 amino acids. Per germline, CDR1 MNHNS and CDR2 SASEGT. The ends were cut back, 6 bases at V and 3 bases at J, with 11 bases in the middle. CDR3 in amino acids: CASRRQDEETQYF. The CDR3 bases are TGTGCCAGCAGAAGACAGGACGAAGAGACCCAGTACTTC.